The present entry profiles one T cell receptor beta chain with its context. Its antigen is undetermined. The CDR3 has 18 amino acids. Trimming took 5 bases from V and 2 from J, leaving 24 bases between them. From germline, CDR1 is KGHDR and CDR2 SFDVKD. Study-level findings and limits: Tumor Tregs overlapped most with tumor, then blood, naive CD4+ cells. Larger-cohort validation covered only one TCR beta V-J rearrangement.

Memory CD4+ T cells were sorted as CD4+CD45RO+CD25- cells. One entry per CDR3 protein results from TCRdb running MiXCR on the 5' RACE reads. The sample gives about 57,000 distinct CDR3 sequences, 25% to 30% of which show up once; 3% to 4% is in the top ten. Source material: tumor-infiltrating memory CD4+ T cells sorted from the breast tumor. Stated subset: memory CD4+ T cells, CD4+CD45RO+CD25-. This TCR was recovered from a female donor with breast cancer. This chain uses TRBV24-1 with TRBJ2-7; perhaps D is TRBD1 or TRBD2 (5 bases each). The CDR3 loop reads CATSVLFGTGEGTYEQYF. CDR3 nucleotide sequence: TGTGCCACCAGTGTCCTTTTTGGGACCGGGGAAGGAACCTACGAGCAGTACTTC.